In this sample, the clone carrying this TCR beta chain turned up a few times. Its antigen is currently unknown. The sample is drawn from a study of cytomegalovirus exposure and HLA in healthy donors. The CDR3 has 13 residues. Germline V gene sequence: CDR1 LNHDA, CDR2 SQIVND (reference sequence). V was pared by 7 bases and J by 8 bases, with 12 bases between. PCR employed 60 Vbeta and 13 Jbeta primers. The protocol was immunoSEQ multiplex PCR, while the TCRdb copy is restricted to in-frame clones and leaves out a portion. The table has approximately 130,000 clones, about 81% seen once. Findings of the study overall: Across donors, most TCRs were seen rarely, yet some public ones were widespread.

The rearrangement uses TRBV19 and TRBJ1-6; the D gene is possibly TRBD1 (6 bases). Sequencing was carried out using PBMCs. The receptor was isolated from a woman aged 40 to 50 in good health and CMV-seropositive. CDR3 DNA sequence: TGTGCCAGTAAGACAGGAATTGATTCACCCCTCCACTTT. This sequence encodes CASKTGIDSPLHF. Supplemented by reference TRBV19 and TRBJ1-6, the full variable domain reads DGGITQSPKYLFRKEGQNVTLSCEQNLNHDAMYWYRQDPGQGLRLIYYSQIVNDFQKGDIAEGYSVSREKKESFPLTVTSAQKNPTAFYLCASKTGIDSPLHFGNGTRLTVT.